These T cell receptor beta chains were read from a single sample in a study of blood T cell repertoires in COVID-19. Libraries were prepared by immunoSEQ multiplex PCR; TCRdb keeps only in-frame clonotypes and omits some of them. The data show some 80,000 clones, approximately 86% seen once. Sequencing was carried out using peripheral blood. These TCRs come from a woman at least 80 years old in a cohort sampled during active or convalescent COVID-19. Each CDR3 is given with its conserved first and last residue. Each record gives: CDR3 length, V gene, clone size, J gene, D gene, CDR3 protein, CDR3 DNA. D genes are given only for firm matches. A row's size may be missing; if present it is once, few, many or a size class.

13	TRBV7-2	-	TRBJ2-1	-	CASSLASRGEQFF	TGTGCCAGCAGCTTAGCTAGCCGGGGGGAGCAGTTCTTC
16	TRBV6-1	-	TRBJ1-2	TRBD1	CASSEGTGTFLYGYTF	TGTGCCAGCAGTGAAGGGACAGGGACATTCCTTTATGGCTACACCTTC
15	TRBV9	-	TRBJ2-1	-	CASSVASGVYNEQFF	TGTGCCAGCAGCGTAGCTTCGGGGGTGTACAATGAGCAGTTCTTC
19	TRBV19	-	TRBJ1-4	-	CASSITGPGPGGTLGKLFF	TGTGCCAGTAGTATAACAGGGCCAGGGCCAGGAGGAACACTCGGAAAACTGTTTTTT
19	TRBV4-2	-	TRBJ2-1	-	CASSHPWGGRREGYNEQFF	TGTGCCAGCAGCCACCCATGGGGGGGGCGGAGAGAAGGATACAATGAGCAGTTCTTC
17	TRBV4-1	-	TRBJ2-3	TRBD2	CASSHPTSGRPSYTQYF	TGCGCCAGCAGCCACCCAACTAGCGGGAGGCCGTCGTATACGCAGTATTTT
14	TRBV10-3	-	TRBJ1-1	-	CAISEAQGLAEAFF	TGTGCCATCAGTGAGGCGCAGGGACTCGCTGAAGCTTTCTTT
16	TRBV4-1	-	TRBJ1-4	-	CASSQGLQTSNEKLFF	TGCGCCAGCAGCCAAGGATTGCAGACTTCGAATGAAAAACTGTTTTTT
17	TRBV7-4	-	TRBJ1-3	TRBD1	CASSSGTAKKSGNTIYF	TGTGCCAGCAGCTCCGGGACAGCAAAAAAATCTGGAAACACCATATATTTT
16	TRBV28	-	TRBJ1-5	-	CASSLLGGVSNQPQHF	TGTGCCAGCAGTCTCCTCGGGGGAGTGAGCAATCAGCCCCAGCATTTT
14	TRBV2	-	TRBJ1-5	-	CASSENGNNQPQHF	TGTGCCAGCAGTGAAAACGGGAACAATCAGCCCCAGCATTTT
15	TRBV11-3	-	TRBJ1-4	-	CASSSPQGRQEKLFF	TGTGCCAGCAGCTCCCCACAGGGACGGCAGGAAAAACTGTTTTTT
16	TRBV5-4	-	TRBJ2-5	TRBD2	CASSLGSGSPQETQYF	TGTGCCAGCAGCTTGGGTAGCGGGAGTCCCCAAGAGACCCAGTACTTC
15	TRBV9	once	TRBJ2-3	TRBD2	CASSASPTSAASQYF	TGTGCCAGCAGCGCTTCACCTACTAGCGCGGCTTCGCAGTATTTT
15	TRBV5-1	once	TRBJ1-1	TRBD1	CASSLADRLITEAFF	TGCGCCAGCAGCTTGGCGGACAGGTTGATCACTGAAGCTTTCTTT
15	TRBV10-3	-	TRBJ1-2	-	CAISESGGINYGYTF	TGTGCCATCAGTGAGTCAGGGGGAATTAACTATGGCTACACCTTC
13	TRBV19	-	TRBJ1-4	-	CASMPGTNEKLFF	TGTGCCAGTATGCCGGGAACTAATGAAAAACTGTTTTTT